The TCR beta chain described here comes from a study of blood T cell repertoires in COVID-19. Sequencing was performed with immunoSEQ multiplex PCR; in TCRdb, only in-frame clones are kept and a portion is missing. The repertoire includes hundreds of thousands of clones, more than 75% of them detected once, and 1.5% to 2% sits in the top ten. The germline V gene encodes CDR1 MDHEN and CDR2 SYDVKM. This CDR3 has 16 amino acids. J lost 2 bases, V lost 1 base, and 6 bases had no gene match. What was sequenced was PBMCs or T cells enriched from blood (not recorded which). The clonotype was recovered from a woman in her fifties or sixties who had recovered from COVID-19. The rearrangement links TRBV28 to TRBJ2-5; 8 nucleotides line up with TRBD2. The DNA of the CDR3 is TGTGCCAGCAGTTTATCTGGTAGCGGGACACAAGAGACCCAGTACTTC. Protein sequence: CASSLSGSGTQETQYF.